This T cell receptor (beta chain) appears in the sequencing data of a study of blood T cell repertoires in COVID-19 (dated by TCRdb to about 2020). Context from the whole study: Samples from collaborators originated in the United States, Italy and Spain and spanned both the acute and convalescent phases of COVID-19. Deeply sampled blood TCRbeta repertoires from subjects exposed to, actively infected with, or recovered from COVID-19 were included in the dataset. Where available, HLA class I and class II types were obtained from metadata supplied by the sample provider rather than from assay-based typing. The samples were drawn from the first 160 participants of the ongoing ImmuneRACE study and from 1,254 subjects provided by 6 global collaborators. The repertoires were made available in a free public database intended to serve as a resource for research on the immune response to SARS-CoV-2. The material from the prospective study consisted of cDNA or gDNA derived from T cells, B-cell-depleted T cells, or PBMCs. Nearly every sample came with metadata listing a de-identified subject ID, COVID-19 status, age in years and sex.

Notes on this clone: The antigen this receptor binds is unknown. Base qualities are not provided; no much larger clone lies one nucleotide away.

Overall results and qualifications from the work: How much clinical and demographic metadata was included differed by source and by participant, and the metadata was provided uncurated.

Collaborating institutions collected whole blood in K2EDTA tubes following their own protocols. For TCRbeta analysis, collaborators shipped samples as frozen whole blood, isolated PBMCs, or DNA extracted from either of those sample types. There are 14 amino acids in the CDR3, from cysteine to phenylalanine inclusive. Only the CDR3 region is kept as DNA, spanning 42 bases read in frame from base 1. Per the germline V gene, KGHSH is the CDR1 and LQKENI is the CDR2. The junction shows trimming of 2 bases on V and 0 bases on J, plus 7 bases between the germline ends. TCRbeta CDR3 regions were amplified from genomic DNA by means of the immunoSEQ Assay, a bias-controlled multiplex PCR. The published analysis was carried out like this. Within the assay, amplification of reference gene primers was used to estimate how many nucleated cells each sample contained. Sequence reads were collapsed and filtered to measure the absolute abundance of every unique TCRbeta CDR3 rearrangement. For each sample, productive Simpson clonality was calculated by taking the square root of Simpson's diversity index across productive rearrangements. TCRdb provides this immuneACCESS table in a form limited to in-frame rearrangements. Some clones are lacking; in checked studies, under half of them reflect an unresolved V gene, and why the rest are absent is not known. That table is the source of V, J and clone size, and D and trimming were worked out from the DNA. The sample yields about 110,000 clones; roughly 85% were counted once. Of the sample, 2.1% is held by the ten largest clones.

The origin of this receptor is a human donor in a cohort sampled during active COVID-19. The rearranged chain carries TRBV18 and TRBJ1-2; no D gene call is confident. Sample: peripheral blood. The DNA sequence follows: TGTGCCAGCTCACCAACATCCCCTAACTATGGCTACACCTTC. The resulting protein is CASSPTSPNYGYTF.